Only one count was recorded for the clone carrying this TCR beta chain. No antigen is known for it. The V gene's germline CDR1 is SGDLS and CDR2 YYNGEE. The trim removed 2 bases at V and 5 bases at J, leaving 3 bases unmatched. This CDR3 is built from 13 residues. The data originate from a study of cytomegalovirus exposure and HLA in healthy donors. Study results and limitations: Judged likely to be a sequencing artifact was a cluster of highly shared sequence variants. Fewer than 200 TCR beta chains were listed as cytomegalovirus-associated. A later analysis linked around 17,000 TCR beta sequences to HLA alleles at 0.05 false discovery rate.

Researchers ran the PCR with 60 Vbeta and 13 Jbeta primers. Only in-frame clones appear in the TCRdb table, and some are missing; sequencing was by immunoSEQ multiplex PCR. Of about 62,000 clones listed, approximately 89% are singletons. This receptor was obtained from a man aged 18 to 30 in good health and CMV-seronegative. The rearrangement joins TRBV9 to TRBJ1-2; 7 bases are shared with TRBD1. Sequencing was carried out using PBMCs. The CDR3 DNA sequence: TGTGCCAGCAGCGTTGACAGGGATTATGGCTACACCTTC. Translating gives CASSVDRDYGYTF.